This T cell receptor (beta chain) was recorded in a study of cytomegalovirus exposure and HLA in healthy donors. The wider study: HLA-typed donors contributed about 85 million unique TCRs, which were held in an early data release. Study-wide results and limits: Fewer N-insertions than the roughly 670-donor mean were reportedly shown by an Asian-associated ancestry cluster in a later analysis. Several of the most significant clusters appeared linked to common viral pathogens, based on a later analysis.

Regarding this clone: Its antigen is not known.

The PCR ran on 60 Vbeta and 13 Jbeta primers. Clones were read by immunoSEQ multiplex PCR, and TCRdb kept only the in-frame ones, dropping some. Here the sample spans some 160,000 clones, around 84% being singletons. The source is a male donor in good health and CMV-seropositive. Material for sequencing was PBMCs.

The CDR3 reads CASSAGTYEQYF. The CDR3 DNA reads TGTGCCAGTAGCGCCGGTACCTACGAGCAGTACTTC. The chain is built from TRBV19 and TRBJ2-7; D uncertain. The CDR3 has 12 amino acids. The V end lost 6 bases, the J end lost 2 bases, and 8 bases lay between the germline ends. Germline CDR1 is LNHDA and CDR2 is SQIVND (reference sequence).